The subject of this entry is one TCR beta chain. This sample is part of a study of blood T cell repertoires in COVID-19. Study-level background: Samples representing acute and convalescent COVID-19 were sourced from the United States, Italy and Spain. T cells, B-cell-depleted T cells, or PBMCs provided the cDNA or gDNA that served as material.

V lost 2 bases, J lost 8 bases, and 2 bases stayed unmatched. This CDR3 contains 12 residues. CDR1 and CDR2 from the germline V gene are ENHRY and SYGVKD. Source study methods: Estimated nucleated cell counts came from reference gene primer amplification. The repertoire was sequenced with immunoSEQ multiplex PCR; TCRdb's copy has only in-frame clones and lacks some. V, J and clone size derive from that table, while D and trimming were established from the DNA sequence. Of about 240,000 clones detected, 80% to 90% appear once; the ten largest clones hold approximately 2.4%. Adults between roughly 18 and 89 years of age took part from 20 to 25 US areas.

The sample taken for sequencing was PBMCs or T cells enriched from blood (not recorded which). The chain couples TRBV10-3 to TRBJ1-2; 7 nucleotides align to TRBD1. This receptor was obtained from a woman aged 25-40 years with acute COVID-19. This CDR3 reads CAISEDREGYTF. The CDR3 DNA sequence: TGTGCCATCAGTGAGGACAGGGAAGGCTACACCTTC.